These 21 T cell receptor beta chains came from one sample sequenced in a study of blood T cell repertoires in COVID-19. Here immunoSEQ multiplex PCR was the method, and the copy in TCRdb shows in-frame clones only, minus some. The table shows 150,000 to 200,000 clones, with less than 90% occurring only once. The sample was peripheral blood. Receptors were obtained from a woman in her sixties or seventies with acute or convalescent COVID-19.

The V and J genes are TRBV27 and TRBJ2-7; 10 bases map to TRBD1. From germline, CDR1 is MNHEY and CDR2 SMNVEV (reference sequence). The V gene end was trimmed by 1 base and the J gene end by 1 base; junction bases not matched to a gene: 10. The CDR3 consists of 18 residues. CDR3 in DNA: TGTGCCAGCAGTTTATTCCCTCCGGGACAGGGGTTGTCCTACGAGCAGTACTTC. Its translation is CASSLFPPGQGLSYEQYF.

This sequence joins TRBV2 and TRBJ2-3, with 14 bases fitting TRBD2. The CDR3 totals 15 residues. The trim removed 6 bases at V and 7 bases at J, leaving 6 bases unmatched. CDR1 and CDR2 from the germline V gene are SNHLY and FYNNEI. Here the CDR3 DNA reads TGTGCCAGCAGGCCGGGACTAGCGGGGGTATATACGCAGTATTTT. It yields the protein CASRPGLAGVYTQYF.

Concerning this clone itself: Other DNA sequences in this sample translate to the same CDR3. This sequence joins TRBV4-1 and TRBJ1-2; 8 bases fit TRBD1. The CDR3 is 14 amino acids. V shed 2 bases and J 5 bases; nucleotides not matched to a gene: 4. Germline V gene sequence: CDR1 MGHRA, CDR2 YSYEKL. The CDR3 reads CASSQSGTGYGYTF. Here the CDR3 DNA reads TGCGCCAGCAGCCAATCCGGGACAGGATATGGCTACACCTTC.

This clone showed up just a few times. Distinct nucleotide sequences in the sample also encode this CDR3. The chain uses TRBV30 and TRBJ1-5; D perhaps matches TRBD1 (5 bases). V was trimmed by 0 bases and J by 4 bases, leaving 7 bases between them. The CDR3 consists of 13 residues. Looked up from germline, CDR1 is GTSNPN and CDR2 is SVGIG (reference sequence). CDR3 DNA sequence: TGTGCCTGGAGTGTAAGGGGAAATCAGCCCCAGCATTTT. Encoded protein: CAWSVRGNQPQHF. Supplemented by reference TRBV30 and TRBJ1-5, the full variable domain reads SQTIHQWPATLVQPVGSPLSLECTVEGTSNPNLYWYRQAAGRGLQLLFYSVGIGQISSEVPQNLSASRPQDRQFILSSKKLLLSDSGFYLCAWSVRGNQPQHFGDGTRLSIL.

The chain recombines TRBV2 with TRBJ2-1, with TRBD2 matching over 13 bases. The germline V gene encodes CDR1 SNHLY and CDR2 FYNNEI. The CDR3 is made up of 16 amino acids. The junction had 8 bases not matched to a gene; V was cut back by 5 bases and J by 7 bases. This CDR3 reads CASSLERTSGSNEQFF. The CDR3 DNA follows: TGTGCCAGCAGTCTCGAGCGGACTAGCGGGAGTAATGAGCAGTTCTTC.

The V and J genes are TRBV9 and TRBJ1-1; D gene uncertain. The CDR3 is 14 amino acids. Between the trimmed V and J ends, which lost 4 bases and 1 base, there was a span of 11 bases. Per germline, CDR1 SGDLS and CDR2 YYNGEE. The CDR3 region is CASSPFRRNTEAFF. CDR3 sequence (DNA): TGTGCCAGCAGCCCATTTAGGAGGAACACTGAAGCTTTCTTT.

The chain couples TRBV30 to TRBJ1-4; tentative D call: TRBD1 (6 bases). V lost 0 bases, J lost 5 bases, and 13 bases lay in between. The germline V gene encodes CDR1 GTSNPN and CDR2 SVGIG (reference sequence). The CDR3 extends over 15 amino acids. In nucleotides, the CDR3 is TGTGCCTGGAGTGTACTGGGGGCATGGAATGAAAAACTGTTTTTT. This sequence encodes CAWSVLGAWNEKLFF.

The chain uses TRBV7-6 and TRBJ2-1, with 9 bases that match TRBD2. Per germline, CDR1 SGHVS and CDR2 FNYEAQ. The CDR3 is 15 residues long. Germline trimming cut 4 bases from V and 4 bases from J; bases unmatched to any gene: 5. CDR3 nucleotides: TGTGCCAGCAGCTGGAGACTAGCGGCATACAATGAGCAGTTCTTC. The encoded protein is CASSWRLAAYNEQFF.

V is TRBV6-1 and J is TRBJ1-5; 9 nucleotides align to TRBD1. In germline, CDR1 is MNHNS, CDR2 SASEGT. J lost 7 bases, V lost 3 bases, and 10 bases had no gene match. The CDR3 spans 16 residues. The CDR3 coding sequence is TGTGCCAGCAGTGATGTTGCAGGACAGGGGAACCAGCCCCAGCATTTT. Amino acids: CASSDVAGQGNQPQHF.

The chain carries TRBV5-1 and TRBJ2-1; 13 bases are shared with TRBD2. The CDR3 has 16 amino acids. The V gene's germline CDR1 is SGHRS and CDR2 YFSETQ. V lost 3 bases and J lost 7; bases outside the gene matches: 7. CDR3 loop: CASSSEGLAGLNEQFF. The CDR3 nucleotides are TGCGCCAGCAGCTCAGAGGGACTAGCGGGATTAAATGAGCAGTTCTTC.

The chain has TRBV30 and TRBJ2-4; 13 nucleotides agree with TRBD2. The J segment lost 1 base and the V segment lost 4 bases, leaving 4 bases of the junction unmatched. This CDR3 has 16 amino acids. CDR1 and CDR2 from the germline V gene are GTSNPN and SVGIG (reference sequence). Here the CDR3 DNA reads TGTGCCTGGACCTTGGGACTAGCGGGGGCCAAAAACATTCAGTACTTC. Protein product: CAWTLGLAGAKNIQYF.

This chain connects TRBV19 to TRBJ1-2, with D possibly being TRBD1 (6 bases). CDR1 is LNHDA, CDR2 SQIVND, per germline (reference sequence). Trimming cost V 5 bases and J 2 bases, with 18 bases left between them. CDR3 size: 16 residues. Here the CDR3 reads CASSATRQVLNYGYTF. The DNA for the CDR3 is TGTGCCAGTAGTGCAACTAGACAGGTTTTGAACTATGGCTACACCTTC. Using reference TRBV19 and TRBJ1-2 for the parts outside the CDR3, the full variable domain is DGGITQSPKYLFRKEGQNVTLSCEQNLNHDAMYWYRQDPGQGLRLIYYSQIVNDFQKGDIAEGYSVSREKKESFPLTVTSAQKNPTAFYLCASSATRQVLNYGYTFGSGTRLTVV.

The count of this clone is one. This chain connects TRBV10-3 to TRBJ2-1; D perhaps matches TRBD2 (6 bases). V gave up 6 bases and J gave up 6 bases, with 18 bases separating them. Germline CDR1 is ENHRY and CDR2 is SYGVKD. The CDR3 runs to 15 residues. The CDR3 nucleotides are TGTGCCATCAGCCAAGGACTAATGGAGGGCAATGAGCAGTTCTTC. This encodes CAISQGLMEGNEQFF.

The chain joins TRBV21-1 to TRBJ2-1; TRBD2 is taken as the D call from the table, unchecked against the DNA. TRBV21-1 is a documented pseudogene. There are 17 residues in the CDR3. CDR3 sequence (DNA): TGTGCCAGCAGCAAAGTGGTAAGGGACTCCTCCTACAATGAGCAGTTCTTC. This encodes CASSKVVRDSSYNEQFF.

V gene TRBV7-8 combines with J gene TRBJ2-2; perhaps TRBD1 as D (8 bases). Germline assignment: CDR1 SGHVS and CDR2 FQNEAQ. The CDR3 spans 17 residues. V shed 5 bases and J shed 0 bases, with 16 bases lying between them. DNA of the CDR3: TGTGCCAGCAGCCCAGGACAGGGAGGGGCGAACACCGGGGAGCTGTTTTTT. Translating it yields CASSPGQGGANTGELFF.

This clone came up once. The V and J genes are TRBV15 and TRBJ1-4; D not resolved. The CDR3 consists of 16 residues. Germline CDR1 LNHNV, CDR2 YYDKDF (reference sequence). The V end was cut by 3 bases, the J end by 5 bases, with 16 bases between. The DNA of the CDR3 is TGTGCCACCAGCAGGGGTCGGCAGGATCAAAATGAAAAACTGTTTTTT. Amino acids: CATSRGRQDQNEKLFF.

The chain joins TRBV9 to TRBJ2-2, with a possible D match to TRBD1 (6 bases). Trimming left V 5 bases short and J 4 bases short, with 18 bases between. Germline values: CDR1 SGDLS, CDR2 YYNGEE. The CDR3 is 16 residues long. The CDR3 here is CASRIGGGAGTGELFF. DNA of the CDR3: TGTGCCAGCAGGATCGGTGGGGGCGCGGGCACCGGGGAGCTGTTTTTT.

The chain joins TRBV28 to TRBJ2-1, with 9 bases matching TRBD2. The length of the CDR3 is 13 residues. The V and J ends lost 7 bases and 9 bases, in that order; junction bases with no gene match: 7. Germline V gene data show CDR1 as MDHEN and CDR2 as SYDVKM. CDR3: CASTAGGPGEQFF. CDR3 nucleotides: TGTGCCAGCACCGCGGGAGGGCCGGGTGAGCAGTTCTTC.

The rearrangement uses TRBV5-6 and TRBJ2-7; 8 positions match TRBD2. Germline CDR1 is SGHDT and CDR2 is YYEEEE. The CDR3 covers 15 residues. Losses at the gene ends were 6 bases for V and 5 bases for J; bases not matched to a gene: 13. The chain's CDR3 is CASTKGAGAFNEQYF. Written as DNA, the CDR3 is TGTGCCAGCACCAAAGGAGCGGGGGCGTTCAACGAGCAGTACTTC.

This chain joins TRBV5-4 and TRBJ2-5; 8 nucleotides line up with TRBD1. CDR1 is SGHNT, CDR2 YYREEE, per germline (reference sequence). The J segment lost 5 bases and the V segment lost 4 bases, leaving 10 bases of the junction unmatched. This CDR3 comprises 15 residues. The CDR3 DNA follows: TGTGCCAGCAGCGGACAGGGCCCCATCGCGGAGACCCAGTACTTC. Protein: CASSGQGPIAETQYF.

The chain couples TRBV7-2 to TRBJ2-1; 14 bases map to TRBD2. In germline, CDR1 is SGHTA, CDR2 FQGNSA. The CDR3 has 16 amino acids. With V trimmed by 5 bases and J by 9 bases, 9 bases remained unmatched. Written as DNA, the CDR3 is TGTGCCAGCAGCACGGGACTAGCGGGAGTTTATAGTGAGCAGTTCTTC. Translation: CASSTGLAGVYSEQFF.